This entry lists 27 T cell receptor beta chains sequenced from one sample in a study of blood T cell repertoires in COVID-19. Sequencing used immunoSEQ multiplex PCR; TCRdb keeps in-frame clones, though not all of them. The sample lists 160,000 or so clones; approximately 90% were seen once. The sample was peripheral blood. The receptors originated from a woman in her 40s with acute or convalescent COVID-19.

The J gene is TRBJ1-5, the V gene TRBV5-6; TRBD1 is a possible D gene (6 bases). CDR1 is SGHDT, CDR2 YYEEEE, per germline. The CDR3 loop spans 16 amino acids. Trimming pared 1 base from V and 2 bases from J, leaving 13 bases between. The chain's CDR3 is CASSLIRGGRNQPQHF. The CDR3 DNA follows: TGTGCCAGCAGCTTGATCAGGGGCGGACGCAATCAGCCCCAGCATTTT.

The V gene is TRBV28, the J gene TRBJ2-5, with D perhaps matching TRBD2 (6 bases). V dropped 5 bases and J dropped 2 bases, with 18 bases sitting between them. From germline, CDR1 is MDHEN and CDR2 SYDVKM. The CDR3 loop spans 16 amino acids. In nucleotides, the CDR3 is TGTGCCAGCAGTGGGGATGGCGGGGCGAGACAAGAGACCCAGTACTTC. This gives the protein CASSGDGGARQETQYF.

The rearrangement joins TRBV9 to TRBJ2-6; a weak D match, TRBD1 (5 bases). Germline CDR1 SGDLS, CDR2 YYNGEE. This CDR3 is built from 18 residues. The V and J ends lost 4 bases and 0 bases respectively, with 17 bases between them. Written as DNA, the CDR3 is TGTGCCAGCAGCCCCCGACAGACTCCCAGCTCTGGGGCCAACGTCCTGACTTTC. Translating gives CASSPRQTPSSGANVLTF.

The chain recombines TRBV3-1 (or the pseudogene TRBV3-2) with TRBJ2-3, with TRBD2 identical over 13 bases. From germline, CDR1 is LGHDT and CDR2 YNNKEL (reference sequence). Unmatched junction bases numbered 8, after V lost 4 bases and J lost 4 bases. This CDR3 has 17 residues. The CDR3 loop reads CASSPLTSGGTADTQYF. CDR3 in DNA: TGTGCCAGCAGCCCTTTGACTAGCGGGGGGACGGCAGATACGCAGTATTTT.

J is TRBJ1-4 and V is TRBV7-8; the D gene is possibly TRBD1 (5 bases). Per germline, CDR1 SGHVS and CDR2 FQNEAQ. V shed 5 bases and J shed 0 bases, with 10 bases lying between them. The length of the CDR3 is 15 residues. The CDR3, as DNA: TGTGCCAGCAGCCGAGACAGTGCAACTAATGAAAAACTGTTTTTT. This gives the protein CASSRDSATNEKLFF.

The V and J genes are TRBV10-1 and TRBJ2-3; 8 bases are a match to TRBD2. Per the germline V gene, CDR1 is WNHNN and CDR2 is SYGVQD (reference sequence). The CDR3 consists of 16 residues. With V trimmed by 0 bases and J by 6 bases, 8 bases remained unmatched. The CDR3 DNA is TGCGCCAGCAGTGAGTCGACGGGGGGGTCGTATGATACGCAGTATTTT. This codes for CASSESTGGSYDTQYF.

This chain's CDR3 is CASKFEAVAGELFF. In nucleotides, the CDR3 is TGTGCCAGCAAGTTCGAAGCGGTGGCGGGGGAGCTGTTTTTT. The rearrangement links TRBV6-5 to TRBJ2-2, with D perhaps TRBD2 (5 bases). Per the germline V gene, CDR1 is MNHEY and CDR2 is SVGAGI. CDR3 length: 14 amino acids. V lost 7 bases and J 8 bases, leaving 17 bases between the germline ends.

This rearrangement joins TRBV7-2 to TRBJ2-7, with 7 bases fitting TRBD2. The CDR3 consists of 14 residues. The J segment lost 2 bases and the V segment lost 5 bases, leaving 6 bases of the junction unmatched. Germline V gene sequence: CDR1 SGHTA, CDR2 FQGNSA. The CDR3 DNA sequence: TGTGCCAGCAGCCGGGAGGCATCCACCTACGAGCAGTACTTC. Translating gives CASSREASTYEQYF.

The rearrangement links TRBV5-1 to TRBJ2-3; the match to TRBD2 covers 10 bases. The CDR3 totals 16 residues. Germline V lookup: CDR1 SGHRS, CDR2 YFSETQ. V dropped 1 base and J dropped 3; count of bases not matched to a gene: 5. The CDR3 coding sequence is TGCGCCAGCAGCTTGTCGAGCGGGGGGGCGACAGATACGCAGTATTTT. The encoded protein is CASSLSSGGATDTQYF.

This chain uses TRBV14 with TRBJ1-1; 8 bases map to TRBD1. CDR3 length: 15 amino acids. The germline V gene has CDR1 SGHDN and CDR2 FVKESK. V trimming: 5 bases; J trimming: 4 bases; junction bases outside the gene matches: 9. This CDR3 reads CASSGRTGRVTEAFF. The CDR3 DNA follows: TGTGCCAGCAGCGGAAGGACAGGGCGTGTCACTGAAGCTTTCTTT.

The chain has TRBV19 and TRBJ1-1, with TRBD1 matching 8 bases. This CDR3 region has 18 residues. Per germline, CDR1 LNHDA and CDR2 SQIVND (reference sequence). J was trimmed by 4 bases and V by 7 bases; bases with no gene match: 20. The chain's CDR3 is CASTPLYAGGDWLTEAFF. CDR3 nucleotide sequence: TGTGCCAGTACCCCACTGTACGCAGGGGGCGATTGGCTCACTGAAGCTTTCTTT. The full variable domain, its missing parts supplied by reference TRBV19 and TRBJ1-1, is DGGITQSPKYLFRKEGQNVTLSCEQNLNHDAMYWYRQDPGQGLRLIYYSQIVNDFQKGDIAEGYSVSREKKESFPLTVTSAQKNPTAFYLCASTPLYAGGDWLTEAFFGQGTRLTVV.

V gene TRBV28 combines with J gene TRBJ1-4; 11 positions match TRBD1. The CDR3 is 14 residues long. The germline CDR1 and CDR2 sequences are MDHEN and SYDVKM. V was pared by 6 bases and J by 8 bases, with 5 bases of the junction left unmatched. The CDR3 reads CASSLGTGGEKLFF. The CDR3 nucleotides read TGTGCCAGCAGCCTAGGGACAGGGGGAGAAAAACTGTTTTTT.

The chain uses TRBV6-1 and TRBJ1-1; the D gene is possibly TRBD1 (6 bases). Between the trimmed V and J ends, which lost 3 bases and 1 base, there was a span of 15 bases. Germline CDR1 and CDR2: MNHNS and SASEGT. This CDR3 contains 16 residues. This chain's CDR3 is CASSDHLVGANTEAFF. The CDR3 DNA sequence: TGTGCCAGCAGTGACCACCTCGTGGGGGCGAACACTGAAGCTTTCTTT.

This sequence joins TRBV7-9 and TRBJ1-4, with a tentative D call TRBD1 (6 bases). The CDR3 totals 14 residues. CDR1 is SEHNR, CDR2 FQNEAQ, per germline (reference sequence). The ends were cut back, 5 bases at V and 4 bases at J, with 11 bases in the middle. This CDR3 reads CASSTTGLNEKLFF. The CDR3 coding sequence is TGTGCCAGCAGCACGACAGGCCTTAATGAAAAACTGTTTTTT.

The chain has TRBV15 and TRBJ2-1, with 12 bases identical to TRBD2. After removal of 2 bases from V and 10 bases from J, the junction contained 9 bases not matched to a gene. The CDR3 has 16 residues. Looked up from germline, CDR1 is LNHNV and CDR2 is YYDKDF (reference sequence). CDR3: CATSRSTRTSGTEQFF. CDR3 DNA: TGTGCCACCAGCAGATCAACCAGGACTAGCGGGACCGAGCAGTTCTTC.

The V call is TRBV7-8, the J call TRBJ2-2, with 11 bases fitting TRBD2. Germline V gene data show CDR1 as SGHVS and CDR2 as FQNEAQ. CDR3 length: 20 amino acids. V was clipped by 3 bases and J by 0 bases; unmatched bases: 12. Written as DNA, the CDR3 is TGTGCCAGCAGCTTCAAGAATCCGGGACTAGCGGAATCGAACACCGGGGAGCTGTTTTTT. This translates into CASSFKNPGLAESNTGELFF.

This clone was seen a single time. DNA of the CDR3: TGTGCCAGCAGTTACTCGAGAACAGATTCCTACGAGCAGTACTTC. Translated: CASSYSRTDSYEQYF. V is TRBV6-5 and J is TRBJ2-7; no clear D gene. There are 15 residues in the CDR3. Per the germline V gene, CDR1 is MNHEY and CDR2 is SVGAGI. Trimming removed 0 bases from V and 1 base from J, with 10 bases in between.

The chain links TRBV21-1 to TRBJ2-7; the table's D call, TRBD2, has no DNA check behind it. TRBV21-1 is a documented pseudogene. This CDR3 has 18 amino acids. CDR3 sequence (DNA): TGTGCCAGCACCTCGGGGACTAGCGGGGGGGCCGAGATCTACGAGCAGTACTTC. This codes for CASTSGTSGGAEIYEQYF.

The CDR3 sequence: CAWSVFPPGLAGVQETQYF. The CDR3 nucleotides are TGTGCCTGGAGTGTATTTCCCCCGGGGCTAGCGGGAGTGCAAGAGACCCAGTACTTC. This rearrangement joins TRBV30 to TRBJ2-5; 10 bases agree with TRBD2. With 0 bases clipped from V and 2 bases from J, the junction kept 15 bases outside the gene matches. The germline V gene has CDR1 GTSNPN and CDR2 SVGIG (reference sequence). The CDR3 is 19 amino acids.

This rearrangement joins TRBV24-1 to TRBJ2-2, with D hard to call. The CDR3 loop spans 13 amino acids. V dropped 7 bases and J dropped 4 bases, with 9 bases sitting between them. Germline V gene lookup returns CDR1 KGHDR and CDR2 SFDVKD. CDR3 protein: CATRESVTGELFF. The CDR3 DNA reads as TGTGCCACCAGGGAGTCCGTCACCGGGGAGCTGTTTTTT.

The rearrangement links TRBV23-1 to TRBJ2-2; D possibly corresponds to TRBD1 (6 bases). TRBV23-1 is an open reading frame, and its role is uncertain. V lost 6 bases to trimming and J lost 1 base, with 12 bases between them. The CDR3 has 15 residues. DNA of the CDR3: TGCGCCAGCAGAATAAGACAGGTGAACACCGGGGAGCTGTTTTTT. Translated, it gives CASRIRQVNTGELFF.

The chain is built from TRBV2 and TRBJ2-7, with D possibly matching TRBD2 (7 bases). Trimming removed 6 bases at V and 4 bases at J, with 16 bases between. This CDR3 is 14 amino acids long. CDR1 SNHLY and CDR2 FYNNEI come from the germline V gene. The CDR3 loop reads CASRRGRAGYEQYF. CDR3 DNA: TGTGCCAGCAGAAGGGGGAGGGCCGGGTACGAGCAGTACTTC.

V usage is TRBV11-2 and J usage is TRBJ2-5; D might be TRBD1 (5 bases). Germline V gene sequence: CDR1 SGHAT, CDR2 FQNNGV. The CDR3 runs to 14 residues. V was pared by 0 bases and J by 5 bases, with 10 bases between. Here the CDR3 DNA reads TGTGCCAGCAGCTTAGACAGGGTTGAGGAGACCCAGTACTTC. It codes for CASSLDRVEETQYF.

This clone was observed a single time. The rearrangement links TRBV2 to TRBJ2-7; 7 bases map to TRBD2. Germline V CDR1 and CDR2: SNHLY, FYNNEI. The CDR3 is 13 residues long. The J segment lost 2 bases and the V segment lost 8 bases, leaving 6 bases of the junction unmatched. The CDR3 DNA reads as TGTGCCAGCCGGGGAGGGGCTACCTACGAGCAGTACTTC. The encoded protein is CASRGGATYEQYF. Full variable domain (rest looked up from reference TRBV2 and TRBJ2-7): EPEVTQTPSHQVTQMGQEVILRCVPISNHLYFYWYRQILGQKVEFLVSFYNNEISEKSEIFDDQFSVERPDGSNFTLKIRSTKLEDSAMYFCASRGGATYEQYFGPGTRLTVT.

The chain is built from TRBV6-1 and TRBJ2-5; D might be TRBD2 (6 bases). Per the germline V gene, CDR1 is MNHNS and CDR2 is SASEGT. The CDR3 length is 16 residues. V lost 2 bases and J 4 bases, leaving 17 bases between the germline ends. The CDR3 DNA reads TGTGCCAGCAGTGAATTAGCGTCTCTGGAGGGAGAGACCCAGTACTTC. Its translation is CASSELASLEGETQYF.

This chain connects TRBV7-9 to TRBJ1-1; 8 positions agree with TRBD1. The J segment lost 1 base and the V segment lost 6 bases, leaving 7 bases of the junction unmatched. CDR1 and CDR2 (germline): SEHNR, FQNEAQ (reference sequence). This CDR3 has 15 residues. CDR3 bases: TGTGCCAGCAGATTTCCGGGACAGGCGAACACTGAAGCTTTCTTT. It specifies CASRFPGQANTEAFF. The entire variable domain, with the rest obtained from reference TRBV7-9 and TRBJ1-1, is as follows: DTGVSQNPRHKITKRGQNVTFRCDPISEHNRLYWYRQTLGQGPEFLTYFQNEAQLEKSRLLSDRFSAERPKGSFSTLEIQRTEQGDSAMYLCASRFPGQANTEAFFGQGTRLTVV.

CDR3 DNA: TGTGCCAGCAGAAGCGGGGGTGACATTCAGTACTTC. Translation: CASRSGGDIQYF. J is TRBJ2-4 and V is TRBV27, with 8 nucleotides matching TRBD2. From germline, CDR1 is MNHEY and CDR2 SMNVEV (reference sequence). The CDR3 has 12 amino acids. The V and J ends lost 6 bases and 8 bases, in that order; junction bases with no gene match: 3.